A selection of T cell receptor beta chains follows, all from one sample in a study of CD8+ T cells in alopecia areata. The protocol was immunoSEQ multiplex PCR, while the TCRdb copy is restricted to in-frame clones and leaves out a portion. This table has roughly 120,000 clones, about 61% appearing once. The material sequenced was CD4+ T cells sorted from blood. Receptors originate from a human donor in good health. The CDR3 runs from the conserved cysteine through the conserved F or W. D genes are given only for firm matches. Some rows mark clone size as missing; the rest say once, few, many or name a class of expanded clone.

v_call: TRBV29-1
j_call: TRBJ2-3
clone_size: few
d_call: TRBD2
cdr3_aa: CSGVLAGATDTQYF
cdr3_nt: TGCAGCGGCGTCCTAGCGGGGGCCACAGATACGCAGTATTTT

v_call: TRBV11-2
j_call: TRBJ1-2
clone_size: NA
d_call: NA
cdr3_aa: CASSLAGFNYGYTF
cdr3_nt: TGTGCCAGCAGCTTAGCCGGATTTAACTATGGCTACACCTTC

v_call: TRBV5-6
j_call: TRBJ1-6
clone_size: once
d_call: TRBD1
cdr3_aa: CASSLVQGKRNSPLHF
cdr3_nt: TGTGCCAGCAGCTTGGTACAGGGGAAGCGTAATTCACCCCTCCACTTT

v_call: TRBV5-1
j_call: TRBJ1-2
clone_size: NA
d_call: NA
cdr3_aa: CASSLLQGVNYGYTF
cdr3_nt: TGCGCCAGCAGCTTGTTGCAGGGAGTGAACTATGGCTACACCTTC

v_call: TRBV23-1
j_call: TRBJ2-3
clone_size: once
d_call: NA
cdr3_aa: CAEVGTDTQYF
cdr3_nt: TGCGCCGAGGTGGGCACAGATACGCAGTATTTT

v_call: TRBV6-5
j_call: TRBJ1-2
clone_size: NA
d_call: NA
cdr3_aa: CASTTEGFRGYTF
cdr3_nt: TGTGCCAGCACCACGGAGGGCTTTCGGGGCTACACCTTC

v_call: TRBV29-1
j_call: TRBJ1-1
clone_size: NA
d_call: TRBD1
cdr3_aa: CSSPGQGNTEAFF
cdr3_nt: TGCAGCTCCCCTGGACAGGGGAACACTGAAGCTTTCTTT

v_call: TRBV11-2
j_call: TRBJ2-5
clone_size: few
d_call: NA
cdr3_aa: CASSPQETQYF
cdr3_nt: TGTGCCAGCAGCCCGCAAGAGACCCAGTACTTC

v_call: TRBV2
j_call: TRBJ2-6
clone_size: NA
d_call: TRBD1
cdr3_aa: CASSRDSSGANVLTF
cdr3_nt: TGTGCCAGCAGTCGGGACAGCTCTGGGGCCAACGTCCTGACTTTC

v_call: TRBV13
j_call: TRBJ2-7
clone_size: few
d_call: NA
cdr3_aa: CASSLGAAGTYEQYF
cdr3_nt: TGTGCCAGCAGCTTGGGGGCAGCGGGGACCTACGAGCAGTACTTC

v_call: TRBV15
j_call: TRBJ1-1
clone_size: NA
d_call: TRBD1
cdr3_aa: CATSGPGQGRTEAFF
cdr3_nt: TGTGCCACCAGCGGCCCGGGACAGGGGAGAACTGAAGCTTTCTTT

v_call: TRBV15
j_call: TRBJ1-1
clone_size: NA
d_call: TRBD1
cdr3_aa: CATSTAQGAGEAFF
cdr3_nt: TGTGCCACCAGCACCGCCCAGGGGGCAGGTGAAGCTTTCTTT

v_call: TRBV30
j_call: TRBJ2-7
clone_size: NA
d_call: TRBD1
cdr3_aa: CAWTDRGDYEQYF
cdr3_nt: TGTGCCTGGACGGACAGGGGAGACTACGAGCAGTACTTC